These 11 T cell receptor beta chains came from one sample sequenced in a study of CD8+ T cells in alopecia areata. Extraction and reverse transcription of RNA yielded cDNA as the sequencing template. The table came from immunoSEQ multiplex PCR; TCRdb's copy has only in-frame clones and leaves some out. Of approximately 57,000 clones in the sample, roughly 96% were seen once. The input for sequencing was CD8+ T cells sorted from blood, taken at week 0. The receptor source for this set is a human donor with alopecia areata.

To note about this clone: Other DNA variants within this sample encode the same CDR3. The chain couples TRBV5-6 to TRBJ2-7; D unresolved. This CDR3 is built from 11 residues. Trimming pared 5 bases from V and 3 bases from J, leaving 6 bases between. The germline V gene encodes CDR1 SGHDT and CDR2 YYEEEE. CDR3: CASSSGYEQYF. In DNA, the CDR3 is TGTGCCAGCAGTTCGGGCTACGAGCAGTACTTC.

The rearrangement uses TRBV5-1 and TRBJ1-1; 7 bases align to TRBD1. The V gene end was trimmed by 4 bases and the J gene end by 3 bases; junction bases not matched to a gene: 3. Germline CDR1 and CDR2: SGHRS and YFSETQ. This CDR3 has 13 residues. CDR3 sequence (DNA): TGCGCCAGCAGCGCGGGACAGTACACTGAAGCTTTCTTT. Residues: CASSAGQYTEAFF. The full variable domain, its missing parts supplied by reference TRBV5-1 and TRBJ1-1, is KAGVTQTPRYLIKTRGQQVTLSCSPISGHRSVSWYQQTPGQGLQFLFEYFSETQRNKGNFPGRFSGRQFSNSRSEMNVSTLELGDSALYLCASSAGQYTEAFFGQGTRLTVV.

Only one count was recorded for this clone. The chain links TRBV5-1 to TRBJ2-5, with TRBD2 as a possible D gene (7 bases). This CDR3 contains 14 residues. The germline V and J ends were trimmed by 4 bases and 6 bases, with 16 bases remaining between them. Germline loops: CDR1 SGHRS, CDR2 YFSETQ. The CDR3 spells CASSTPGGLKTQYF. The DNA of the CDR3 is TGCGCCAGCAGCACCCCCGGGGGGCTGAAGACCCAGTACTTC.

The V call is TRBV18, the J call TRBJ1-2, with 8 positions matching TRBD1. The V gene's germline CDR1 is KGHSH and CDR2 LQKENI. This CDR3 has 17 residues. The V segment lost 2 bases and the J segment 2 bases; nucleotides outside the gene matches: 10. The CDR3 protein is CASSPTGTGPTNYGYTF. In DNA, the CDR3 is TGTGCCAGCTCACCAACCGGGACAGGCCCTACCAACTATGGCTACACCTTC. Supplemented by reference TRBV18 and TRBJ1-2, the full variable domain reads NAGVMQNPRHLVRRRGQEARLRCSPMKGHSHVYWYRQLPEEGLKFMVYLQKENIIDESGMPKERFSAEFPKEGPSILRIQQVVRGDSAAYFCASSPTGTGPTNYGYTFGSGTRLTVV.

This chain uses TRBV4-1 with TRBJ2-7; weak D call: TRBD2 (6 bases). The CDR3 runs to 12 residues. Germline CDR1 and CDR2: MGHRA and YSYEKL. Trimming took 2 bases from V and 6 from J, leaving 8 bases between them. CDR3 nucleotide sequence: TGCGCCAGCAGCCAATTGGGAGGCGAGCAGTACTTC. This translates into CASSQLGGEQYF.

V gene TRBV4-1 combines with J gene TRBJ2-1, with 9 positions matching TRBD2. Germline CDR1 MGHRA, CDR2 YSYEKL. V was clipped by 4 bases and J by 6 bases; unmatched bases: 10. The CDR3 is made up of 16 amino acids. The CDR3 protein is CASSPLAGGPFNEQFF. The CDR3, as DNA: TGCGCCAGCAGCCCCCTGGCGGGGGGGCCTTTCAATGAGCAGTTCTTC.

V usage is TRBV5-1 and J usage is TRBJ2-1, with TRBD2 identical over 13 bases. The germline gives CDR1 SGHRS, CDR2 YFSETQ. This CDR3 has 18 residues. V shed 4 bases, J shed 7 bases, and the junction held 14 bases outside the gene matches. CDR3 sequence reads: CASSQAAGLAGALNEQFF. CDR3 DNA: TGCGCCAGCAGCCAAGCGGCCGGACTAGCGGGGGCCTTAAATGAGCAGTTCTTC.

In this sample, this clone turned up once. The chain joins TRBV2 to TRBJ2-7, with TRBD2 as a possible D gene (5 bases). There are 14 residues in the CDR3. CDR1 and CDR2 (germline): SNHLY, FYNNEI. Trimming removed 3 bases at V and 3 bases at J, with 12 bases between. This CDR3 reads CASSERASNYEQYF. The CDR3 DNA reads as TGTGCCAGCAGTGAGCGGGCCTCGAACTACGAGCAGTACTTC.

This clone was detected once. J is TRBJ2-7 and V is TRBV19; D remains ambiguous. The CDR3 extends over 13 amino acids. Trimming removed 2 bases from V and 2 bases from J, with 7 bases in between. CDR1 and CDR2 (germline): LNHDA, SQIVND (reference sequence). CDR3 residues: CASSITQAYEQYF. The DNA for the CDR3 is TGTGCCAGTAGTATAACGCAGGCCTACGAGCAGTACTTC.

The chain is built from TRBV15 and TRBJ2-7, with D perhaps matching TRBD1 (6 bases). Germline CDR1 reads LNHNV; CDR2 reads YYDKDF (reference sequence). The CDR3 consists of 14 residues. V lost 3 bases, J lost 3 bases, and 12 bases lay in between. CDR3 nucleotide sequence: TGTGCCACCAGCAGGCAGGGGTTCCACTACGAGCAGTACTTC. This codes for CATSRQGFHYEQYF.

The chain recombines TRBV29-1 with TRBJ1-2, with D tentatively TRBD1 (6 bases). Trimming left V 7 bases short and J 6 bases short, with 15 bases between. The CDR3 has 12 residues. The germline V gene encodes CDR1 SQVTM and CDR2 ANQGSEA. The CDR3 sequence: CSARGASNGYTF. Written as DNA, the CDR3 is TGCAGCGCCCGGGGGGCAAGCAATGGCTACACCTTC.